The T cell receptor (beta chain) described here comes from a study of T cells in localized non-small cell lung cancer. Whole-study results and caveats: Sequence data derive from only one tumor region, so heterogeneity remains possible. Higher blood T cell density went with longer overall survival. The greatest T cell clonality was found in uninvolved adjacent lung (higher than in tumor).

About this clone itself: The target antigen is unknown.

The protocol was immunoSEQ multiplex PCR, while the TCRdb copy is restricted to in-frame clones and leaves out a portion. Of roughly 30,000 clones listed, around nine tenths are singletons. The receptor's source is a woman between 18 and 49 years old with stage I lung adenocarcinoma. This sample comprised peripheral blood, obtained before any cancer treatment.

The CDR3: CASSGSREGVMAGELFF. The CDR3 DNA follows: TGTGCCAGCAGTGGGAGTAGGGAGGGCGTCATGGCCGGGGAGCTGTTTTTT. The rearrangement uses TRBV2 and TRBJ2-2, with 7 bases lining up with TRBD2. CDR1 and CDR2 (germline): SNHLY, FYNNEI. The CDR3 runs to 17 residues. V dropped 4 bases and J dropped 6; count of bases not matched to a gene: 14.